What follows are 22 T cell receptor beta chains derived from one specimen sequenced in a study of blood T cell repertoires in COVID-19. Measured with immunoSEQ multiplex PCR; TCRdb has only the in-frame clones, and not every one. Of roughly 180,000 clones in the sample, roughly nine tenths were seen once. Sequenced sample: peripheral blood. The receptor set was obtained from a young man with acute or convalescent COVID-19.

The V and J genes are TRBV2 and TRBJ1-6; TRBD1 matches at 7 bases. This CDR3 is built from 15 residues. V was pared by 6 bases and J by 6 bases, with 8 bases of the junction left unmatched. Germline-derived CDR1 and CDR2 are SNHLY and FYNNEI. CDR3 coding DNA: TGTGCCAGCAGGTTTCGACAGGGCCTTAATTCACCCCTCCACTTT. It codes for CASRFRQGLNSPLHF.

V is TRBV27 and J is TRBJ1-6; no clear D. Trimming removed 0 bases from V and 9 bases from J, with 18 bases in between. The germline V gene has CDR1 MNHEY and CDR2 SMNVEV (reference sequence). The CDR3 runs to 17 residues. The CDR3 region is CASSLSPPAGGRSPLHF. The DNA of the CDR3 is TGTGCCAGCAGTTTATCCCCCCCCGCGGGCGGGCGTTCACCCCTCCACTTT.

The V call is TRBV7-6, the J call TRBJ2-1, with 8 bases lining up with TRBD1. This CDR3 is built from 15 residues. Germline V lookup: CDR1 SGHVS, CDR2 FNYEAQ. With V trimmed by 6 bases and J by 9 bases, 13 bases remained unmatched. CDR3 DNA sequence: TGTGCCAGCAGTTACCGGACAGGGTCCTATGCTGAGCAGTTCTTC. Translation gives CASSYRTGSYAEQFF.

With regard to this clone: Germline and junction disagree at one end, which may indicate a read error. The chain carries TRBV28 and TRBJ2-5; 11 bases map to TRBD1. The germline CDR1 and CDR2 sequences are MDHEN and SYDVKM. The CDR3 contains 15 residues. CDR3 DNA sequence: TGTGCCGGCAGACGGGACAGGGGGTCCCAAGAGACCCAGTACTTC. As protein: CAGRRDRGSQETQYF.

The chain uses TRBV7-9 and TRBJ2-5, with 9 positions matching TRBD1. Germline V lookup: CDR1 SEHNR, CDR2 FQNEAQ (reference sequence). J lost 4 bases, V lost 5 bases, and 14 bases had no gene match. The CDR3 runs to 17 residues. CDR3: CASSTLPGQGITETQYF. CDR3 sequence (DNA): TGTGCCAGCAGCACCCTTCCGGGACAGGGAATTACAGAGACCCAGTACTTC.

The V gene is TRBV4-1, the J gene TRBJ2-2; 7 nucleotides agree with TRBD1. The junction had 2 bases not matched to a gene; V was cut back by 0 bases and J by 1 base. Germline CDR1 is MGHRA and CDR2 is YSYEKL. The CDR3 is made up of 16 amino acids. CDR3 region: CASSQEQGRNTGELFF. The CDR3 coding sequence is TGCGCCAGCAGCCAAGAACAGGGGAGGAACACCGGGGAGCTGTTTTTT.

This clone was recorded once. V is TRBV6-5 and J is TRBJ1-3, with unresolved D. The CDR3 is 11 amino acids. From germline, CDR1 is MNHEY and CDR2 SVGAGI. The ends were cut back, 6 bases at V and 4 bases at J, with 4 bases in the middle. The CDR3 nucleotides are TGTGCCAGCAGGGAGGGAAACACCATATATTTT. Translation: CASREGNTIYF.

This clone was picked up a small number of times. The chain combines TRBV7-2 with TRBJ2-1; 7 bases are a match to TRBD1. Germline CDR1 is SGHTA and CDR2 is FQGNSA. The length of the CDR3 is 14 residues. V lost 1 base and J lost 9; bases outside the gene matches: 6. CDR3 region: CASSLGYTGVEQFF. DNA of the CDR3: TGTGCCAGCAGCTTAGGGTATACAGGGGTTGAGCAGTTCTTC. Combining the CDR3 with reference TRBV7-2 and TRBJ2-1 gives the whole variable domain GAGVSQSPSNKVTEKGKDVELRCDPISGHTALYWYRQSLGQGLEFLIYFQGNSAPDKSGLPSDRFSAERTGGSVSTLTIQRTQQEDSAVYLCASSLGYTGVEQFFGPGTRLTVL.

This clone was detected a few times. The CDR3 loop reads CASSLVGGKMLPQHF. CDR3 in DNA: TGTGCCAGCAGCTTAGTAGGGGGCAAGATGTTGCCCCAGCATTTT. The chain uses TRBV7-9 and TRBJ1-5; 7 nucleotides agree with TRBD1. The CDR3 length is 15 residues. V gave up 1 base and J gave up 9 bases; unmatched junction bases: 9. Germline-derived CDR1 and CDR2 are SEHNR and FQNEAQ (reference sequence).

The chain joins TRBV30 to TRBJ2-1; 8 bases fit TRBD1. The trim removed 5 bases at V and 5 bases at J, leaving 8 bases unmatched. This CDR3 comprises 14 residues. Germline values: CDR1 GTSNPN, CDR2 SVGIG (reference sequence). DNA for the CDR3: TGTGCCTGGGATACGGGGACAGGCAACAATGAGCAGTTCTTC. Its protein is CAWDTGTGNNEQFF.

This clone has just a few counts. V is TRBV6-5 and J is TRBJ1-1, with D unclear. The CDR3 has 13 residues. Germline values: CDR1 MNHEY, CDR2 SVGAGI. Trimming took off 4 bases at V and 4 bases at J, with 10 bases between the two ends. CDR3 region: CASSSRTVTEAFF. CDR3 DNA: TGTGCCAGCAGTTCCAGGACTGTCACTGAAGCTTTCTTT.

The chain combines TRBV11-2 with TRBJ2-7; D possibly corresponds to TRBD1 (5 bases). The CDR3 runs 14 residues. The germline V gene has CDR1 SGHAT and CDR2 FQNNGV. V shed 5 bases and J shed 1 base, with 12 bases lying between them. Written as DNA, the CDR3 is TGTGCCAGCAGCCAGGGCAGTGGTTCCTACGAGCAGTACGTC. It codes for CASSQGSGSYEQYV.

The rearrangement uses TRBV10-1 and TRBJ2-2, with 8 bases lining up with TRBD1. The CDR3 sequence is 16 residues long. Trimming cost V 2 bases and J 4 bases; bases outside gene matches: 6. Germline V lookup: CDR1 WNHNN, CDR2 SYGVQD (reference sequence). The CDR3 is CASSEAGTGATGELFF. As DNA, the CDR3 is TGCGCCAGCAGTGAGGCCGGGACAGGAGCCACCGGGGAGCTGTTTTTT.

This chain connects TRBV19 to TRBJ1-1; D may be TRBD1 (6 bases). The CDR3 runs to 14 residues. Looked up from germline, CDR1 is LNHDA and CDR2 is SQIVND (reference sequence). V lost 3 bases to trimming and J lost 0 bases, with 8 bases between them. The CDR3 bases are TGTGCCAGTAGTATGGGGGCGATGAACACTGAAGCTTTCTTT. Its translation: CASSMGAMNTEAFF.

The chain is built from TRBV2 and TRBJ2-7, with 9 bases aligning to TRBD1. This CDR3 contains 14 residues. The V and J ends lost 6 bases and 8 bases, in that order; junction bases with no gene match: 11. Per the germline V gene, CDR1 is SNHLY and CDR2 is FYNNEI. The CDR3 sequence is CASSPGQGRLKQYF. CDR3 nucleotide sequence: TGTGCCAGCAGCCCGGGACAGGGACGTCTCAAGCAGTACTTC.

V usage is TRBV5-1 and J usage is TRBJ1-2; no clear D gene. Germline CDR1 reads SGHRS; CDR2 reads YFSETQ. The CDR3 totals 15 residues. Trimming removed 4 bases from V and 0 bases from J, with 13 bases in between. The CDR3 loop is CASSASGYSNYGYTF. The CDR3 DNA reads as TGCGCCAGCAGCGCCTCGGGGTATTCTAACTATGGCTACACCTTC.

The count of this clone is one. V and J are TRBV27 and TRBJ2-1; TRBD1 matches 9 bases. V lost 5 bases to trimming and J lost 0 bases; unmatched junction nucleotides: 8. Germline V gene lookup returns CDR1 MNHEY and CDR2 SMNVEV (reference sequence). The length of the CDR3 is 17 residues. The CDR3 sequence is CASSPGTGLRSYNEQFF. The CDR3 DNA sequence: TGTGCCAGCAGTCCCGGGACAGGGTTACGCTCCTACAATGAGCAGTTCTTC.

The V and J genes are TRBV6-5 and TRBJ1-5, with 9 bases lining up with TRBD1. Losses at the gene ends were 8 bases for V and 7 bases for J; bases not matched to a gene: 9. Per germline, CDR1 MNHEY and CDR2 SVGAGI. The CDR3 spans 14 residues. This CDR3 is CASSRQGERQPQHF. For the CDR3, the DNA is TGTGCCAGCTCTAGACAGGGGGAGCGCCAGCCCCAGCATTTT.

The chain has TRBV6-4 and TRBJ2-3, with 13 bases that match TRBD2. With 3 bases clipped from V and 1 base from J, the junction kept 1 base outside the gene matches. CDR1 and CDR2 from the germline V gene are MRHNA and SNTAGT. The CDR3 consists of 16 residues. The CDR3 nucleotides read TGTGCCAGCAGTGAAGGGACTAGCGGGGGCACAGATACGCAGTATTTT. Translated: CASSEGTSGGTDTQYF.

This clone is a singleton in its sample. The rearrangement links TRBV5-1 to TRBJ1-2; 7 nucleotides line up with TRBD1. V was clipped by 4 bases and J by 5 bases; unmatched bases: 14. Looked up from germline, CDR1 is SGHRS and CDR2 is YFSETQ. The CDR3 covers 16 residues. CDR3 protein: CASSTLQGMGVYGYTF. The CDR3 nucleotides read TGCGCCAGCAGCACACTACAGGGGATGGGGGTTTATGGCTACACCTTC.

This chain uses TRBV30 with TRBJ1-6; TRBD1 aligns across 7 bases. This CDR3 has 15 amino acids. With 0 bases clipped from V and 8 bases from J, the junction kept 7 bases outside the gene matches. The germline CDR1 and CDR2 sequences are GTSNPN and SVGIG (reference sequence). Here the CDR3 DNA reads TGTGCCTGGAGTGTGAGGGCAGGGGGATATTCACCCCTCCACTTT. Translated: CAWSVRAGGYSPLHF.

The rearrangement uses TRBV3-1 (or the pseudogene TRBV3-2) and TRBJ1-3; 8 bases agree with TRBD1. CDR3 length equals 14 residues. With V trimmed by 4 bases and J by 8 bases, 7 bases remained unmatched. Germline V lookup: CDR1 LGHDT, CDR2 YNNKEL (reference sequence). CDR3 sequence reads: CASSPGQGVDTIYF. DNA of the CDR3: TGTGCCAGCAGCCCCGGACAGGGCGTAGACACCATATATTTT.